A single sample is the source of the 22 T cell receptor beta chains below, sequenced in a study of technical replicates of blood from a few donors. Measured with immunoSEQ multiplex PCR; TCRdb has only the in-frame clones, and not every one. The repertoire holds some 79,000 clones, with roughly 94% as singletons. The sequenced sample was T cells isolated from PBMCs. These receptor sequences come from a human donor in good health.

The genes are TRBV27 and TRBJ1-2, with 7 bases identical to TRBD1. The germline gives CDR1 MNHEY, CDR2 SMNVEV (reference sequence). CDR3 length equals 13 residues. V lost 2 bases to trimming and J lost 9 bases; unmatched junction nucleotides: 6. The CDR3 region is CASSLEGRGSYTF. CDR3 DNA sequence: TGTGCCAGCAGTTTAGAGGGCAGGGGGAGCTACACCTTC.

This chain joins TRBV29-1 and TRBJ1-2; D call uncertain. Germline lookup yields CDR1 SQVTM and CDR2 ANQGSEA. The germline V and J ends were trimmed by 5 bases and 0 bases, with 16 bases remaining between them. CDR3 length equals 15 residues. In DNA form, the CDR3 reads TGCAGCGTTCAGTTTCAGAGGCTTTCTAACTATGGCTACACCTTC. Translated, it gives CSVQFQRLSNYGYTF.

The chain employs TRBV2 and TRBJ2-3; a possible D gene is TRBD1 (5 bases). Looked up from germline, CDR1 is SNHLY and CDR2 is FYNNEI. The CDR3 loop spans 12 amino acids. Trimming cost V 7 bases and J 5 bases, with 10 bases left between them. The CDR3 sequence: CASIPDRDTQYF. The CDR3 DNA follows: TGTGCCAGCATTCCTGACAGAGATACGCAGTATTTT.

The chain couples TRBV28 to TRBJ1-4, with D hard to call. The V and J ends lost 3 bases and 6 bases respectively, with 17 bases between them. The CDR3 has 16 amino acids. CDR1 MDHEN and CDR2 SYDVKM come from the germline V gene. For the CDR3, the DNA is TGTGCCAGCAGTTTGCCCCGAGGGCCTGGGCATGAAAAACTGTTTTTT. Its protein is CASSLPRGPGHEKLFF.

DNA of the CDR3: TGTGCCAGCAGCTTGGAAGCGGGACTACGTACCGGGGAGCTGTTTTTT. Translated, it gives CASSLEAGLRTGELFF. The chain combines TRBV5-4 with TRBJ2-2; 7 bases are shared with TRBD2. Germline CDR1 and CDR2: SGHNT and YYREEE (reference sequence). The CDR3 spans 16 residues. V trimming: 0 bases; J trimming: 5 bases; junction bases outside the gene matches: 7.

The chain carries TRBV27 and TRBJ2-7; tentatively, D is TRBD2 (6 bases). This CDR3 spans 14 amino acids. Germline loops: CDR1 MNHEY, CDR2 SMNVEV (reference sequence). V gave up 3 bases and J gave up 4 bases, with 13 bases separating them. The CDR3 nucleotides read TGTGCCAGCAGTTTCGGGGGAGCGATTTACGAGCAGTACTTC. It encodes CASSFGGAIYEQYF.

V is TRBV19 and J is TRBJ2-1; 8 bases map to TRBD2. Germline V gene sequence: CDR1 LNHDA, CDR2 SQIVND (reference sequence). The CDR3 sequence is 16 residues long. V dropped 1 base and J dropped 5; count of bases not matched to a gene: 7. The CDR3 protein is CASSIVELADHNEQFF. The CDR3 nucleotides read TGTGCCAGTAGTATAGTCGAACTAGCGGACCACAATGAGCAGTTCTTC.

The rearrangement uses TRBV7-9 and TRBJ2-7; 10 bases are a match to TRBD2. The CDR3 spans 16 residues. The V segment lost 4 bases and the J segment 4 bases; nucleotides outside the gene matches: 10. Germline V gives CDR1 SEHNR, CDR2 FQNEAQ (reference sequence). This chain's CDR3 is CASSWGYERGGYEQYF. The CDR3 region has the DNA TGTGCCAGCAGCTGGGGCTATGAGCGGGGGGGATACGAGCAGTACTTC.

The chain has TRBV5-1 and TRBJ2-5; 7 bases map to TRBD1. The junction had 3 bases not matched to a gene; V was cut back by 3 bases and J by 1 base. The CDR3 length is 14 residues. Germline V gene lookup returns CDR1 SGHRS and CDR2 YFSETQ. The CDR3 DNA is TGCGCCAGCAGCTCGGGACAGAGCCAAGAGACCCAGTACTTC. Translated, it gives CASSSGQSQETQYF.

DNA of the CDR3: TGCAGCTCGACACAGGATACGCAGTATTTT. It encodes CSSTQDTQYF. The chain employs TRBV29-1 and TRBJ2-3; no clear D. Looked up from germline, CDR1 is SQVTM and CDR2 is ANQGSEA. V shed 8 bases and J shed 6 bases, with 9 bases lying between them. This CDR3 has 10 residues.

This chain joins TRBV27 and TRBJ1-5; no clear D. The V end was cut by 1 base, the J end by 4 bases, with 11 bases between. Germline V gene data show CDR1 as MNHEY and CDR2 as SMNVEV (reference sequence). This CDR3 has 15 residues. The CDR3 loop is CASSLFRTPNQPQHF. The CDR3 bases are TGTGCCAGCAGTTTATTCAGGACTCCTAATCAGCCCCAGCATTTT.

V usage is TRBV28 and J usage is TRBJ2-5, with 12 bases lining up with TRBD1. V lost 3 bases, J lost 5 bases, and 28 bases stayed unmatched. Germline V gives CDR1 MDHEN, CDR2 SYDVKM. The CDR3 totals 23 residues. The CDR3 here is CASSFPNMFRLHPGQGAWETQYF. The CDR3, as DNA: TGTGCCAGCAGTTTCCCAAACATGTTTAGGCTGCACCCGGGACAGGGGGCTTGGGAGACCCAGTACTTC.

The chain has TRBV18 and TRBJ2-1, with a possible D match to TRBD1 (5 bases). CDR1 and CDR2 (germline): KGHSH, LQKENI. CDR3 size: 13 residues. The V end lost 3 bases, the J end lost 7 bases, and 10 bases lay between the germline ends. CDR3 region: CASSPQGANEQFF. CDR3 DNA: TGTGCCAGCTCACCCCAGGGTGCGAATGAGCAGTTCTTC. Drawing the rest from reference TRBV18 and TRBJ2-1, the complete variable domain is NAGVMQNPRHLVRRRGQEARLRCSPMKGHSHVYWYRQLPEEGLKFMVYLQKENIIDESGMPKERFSAEFPKEGPSILRIQQVVRGDSAAYFCASSPQGANEQFFGPGTRLTVL.

The chain couples TRBV7-8 to TRBJ1-1, with D hard to call. This CDR3 contains 15 residues. V lost 1 base, J lost 1 base, and 10 bases lay in between. Germline lookup yields CDR1 SGHVS and CDR2 FQNEAQ. CDR3 sequence reads: CASSLGAGSNTEAFF. CDR3 bases: TGTGCCAGCAGCTTAGGAGCGGGCTCGAACACTGAAGCTTTCTTT.

V usage is TRBV6-4 and J usage is TRBJ2-7; perhaps TRBD1 as D (5 bases). The CDR3 sequence is 11 residues long. Germline V gene data show CDR1 as MRHNA and CDR2 as SNTAGT. V dropped 8 bases and J dropped 3 bases, with 8 bases sitting between them. The DNA for the CDR3 is TGTGCCAGCCAAACAGGCTACGAGCAGTACTTC. Amino acids: CASQTGYEQYF.

A single count supports this clone. The chain joins TRBV10-3 to TRBJ2-1; perhaps TRBD1 as D (6 bases). The germline gives CDR1 ENHRY, CDR2 SYGVKD. V lost 2 bases, J lost 4 bases, and 15 bases lay in between. The CDR3 contains 16 residues. The CDR3 region has the DNA TGTGCCATCAGTGAGAGTTGGGGGACAAATTACAATGAGCAGTTCTTC. Amino acids: CAISESWGTNYNEQFF.

The CDR3 DNA sequence: TGTGCCAGTAGTATAGACGGGGGGTCACCTGGAAAACTGTTTTTT. This gives the protein CASSIDGGSPGKLFF. This chain connects TRBV19 to TRBJ1-4; D is perhaps TRBD1 (5 bases). CDR1 and CDR2 from the germline V gene are LNHDA and SQIVND (reference sequence). V gave up 0 bases and J gave up 10 bases, with 15 bases separating them. CDR3 length: 15 residues.

V usage is TRBV27 and J usage is TRBJ2-1, with D maybe TRBD1 (6 bases). Germline lookup yields CDR1 MNHEY and CDR2 SMNVEV (reference sequence). V lost 8 bases to trimming and J lost 2 bases, with 7 bases between them. The CDR3 has 12 amino acids. CDR3: CASGQTYNEQFF. CDR3 nucleotide sequence: TGTGCCAGCGGACAGACCTACAATGAGCAGTTCTTC.

This rearrangement joins TRBV30 to TRBJ1-4; D is uncertain. The V end lost 1 base, the J end lost 4 bases, and 7 bases lay between the germline ends. The CDR3 consists of 13 residues. Germline V gene data show CDR1 as GTSNPN and CDR2 as SVGIG (reference sequence). The CDR3 DNA reads TGTGCCTGGAGTGAACAGATTAATGAAAAACTGTTTTTT. This encodes CAWSEQINEKLFF.

This chain uses TRBV4-2 with TRBJ1-2; D unclear. Trimming pared 1 base from V and 2 bases from J, leaving 11 bases between. Germline V gene lookup returns CDR1 LGHNA and CDR2 YNFKEQ. The CDR3 runs 15 residues. The DNA for the CDR3 is TGTGCCAGCAGCCAAGGGAGAGGGATCAACTATGGCTACACCTTC. Its protein product is CASSQGRGINYGYTF.

The CDR3 coding sequence is TGTGCCAGCAGCCAAGGGGTGGGAACCGATACGCAGTATTTT. This sequence encodes CASSQGVGTDTQYF. J is TRBJ2-3 and V is TRBV2; D might be TRBD1 (5 bases). With 6 bases removed from V and 6 bases from J, the gap between germline ends came to 16 bases. The CDR3 has 14 amino acids. Per germline, CDR1 SNHLY and CDR2 FYNNEI.

The rearrangement links TRBV7-6 to TRBJ2-1; D not resolved. The CDR3 sequence is 16 residues long. The V gene's germline CDR1 is SGHVS and CDR2 FNYEAQ. Trimming left V 5 bases short and J 0 bases short, with 14 bases between. CDR3 residues: CASSTNTASSYNEQFF. The CDR3 DNA sequence: TGTGCCAGCAGCACCAACACCGCCTCCTCCTACAATGAGCAGTTCTTC.